These 9 T cell receptor beta chains were all obtained from the same sample, sequenced in a study of blood T cell repertoires in COVID-19. The data were produced by immunoSEQ multiplex PCR, yet TCRdb's version contains in-frame clones alone and is incomplete. The table lists under 300,000 clones, just over 90% of them singletons. The sample consisted of PBMCs or T cells enriched from blood (not recorded which). The source of these receptors is a woman aged 18-29 years who had recovered from COVID-19.

This chain links TRBV11-3 with TRBJ2-2, with D perhaps matching TRBD2 (6 bases). Trimming took 8 bases from V and 4 from J, leaving 17 bases between them. The CDR3 spans 15 residues. The germline V gene has CDR1 SGHNT and CDR2 YENEEA. CDR3 loop: CASGALEGRTGELFF. The CDR3 coding sequence is TGTGCCAGCGGTGCTCTGGAGGGACGCACCGGGGAGCTGTTTTTT. Together with reference TRBV11-3 and TRBJ2-2, the CDR3 gives the full variable domain: EAGVVQSPRYKIIEKKQPVAFWCNPISGHNTLYWYLQNLGQGPELLIRYENEEAVDDSQLPKDRFSAERLKGVDSTLKIQPAELGDSAVYLCASGALEGRTGELFFGEGSRLTVL.

This chain joins TRBV4-1 and TRBJ1-3; 7 bases match TRBD1. The junction had 9 bases not matched to a gene; V was cut back by 2 bases and J by 5 bases. Germline V CDR1 and CDR2: MGHRA, YSYEKL. The CDR3 is 16 residues long. CDR3 amino acids: CASSQPMRDRRNTIYF. DNA for the CDR3: TGCGCCAGCAGCCAACCGATGAGGGACAGACGAAACACCATATATTTT.

The rearrangement uses TRBV5-1 and TRBJ2-1; perhaps TRBD1 as D (7 bases). Trimming cost V 3 bases and J 6 bases, with 16 bases left between them. Germline CDR1 is SGHRS and CDR2 is YFSETQ. This CDR3 comprises 15 residues. CDR3 nucleotides: TGCGCCAGCAGCTCTCCGGGAGCAGGGGGCAATGAGCAGTTCTTC. Encoded protein: CASSSPGAGGNEQFF.

In its sample, this clone was seen once. V usage is TRBV27 and J usage is TRBJ1-6, with TRBD1 matching 9 bases. V was pared by 5 bases and J by 9 bases, with 5 bases of the junction left unmatched. Looked up from germline, CDR1 is MNHEY and CDR2 is SMNVEV (reference sequence). This CDR3 region has 14 residues. CDR3 DNA sequence: TGTGCCAGCAGTCCGGGACAGGGAGCTTCACCCCTCCACTTT. It is translated as CASSPGQGASPLHF.

J is TRBJ2-5 and V is TRBV7-2; 7 bases align to TRBD1. This CDR3 spans 20 amino acids. Germline CDR1 and CDR2: SGHTA and FQGNSA. With V trimmed by 0 bases and J by 3 bases, 19 bases remained unmatched. CDR3 coding DNA: TGTGCCAGCAGCTTAGCGAATAAGGGACAGTTCGCCCTAAGGGAAGAGACCCAGTACTTC. This encodes CASSLANKGQFALREETQYF. Full variable domain (outside the CDR3, taken from reference TRBV7-2 and TRBJ2-5): GAGVSQSPSNKVTEKGKDVELRCDPISGHTALYWYRQSLGQGLEFLIYFQGNSAPDKSGLPSDRFSAERTGGSVSTLTIQRTQQEDSAVYLCASSLANKGQFALREETQYFGPGTRLLVL.

This chain links TRBV5-6 with TRBJ2-1; 7 bases align to TRBD1. The V gene end was trimmed by 1 base and the J gene end by 5 bases; junction bases not matched to a gene: 9. The CDR3 covers 16 residues. Germline lookup yields CDR1 SGHDT and CDR2 YYEEEE. CDR3 region: CASSLPGTAKDNEQFF. CDR3 sequence (DNA): TGTGCCAGCAGCTTGCCCGGGACAGCAAAGGACAATGAGCAGTTCTTC.

The CDR3 nucleotides read TGTGCCAGCAGCCACCCCGGACAGTACTATGGCTACACCTTC. It is translated as CASSHPGQYYGYTF. The V and J genes are TRBV7-9 and TRBJ1-2; D might be TRBD1 (6 bases). With 5 bases removed from V and 3 bases from J, the gap between germline ends came to 13 bases. The CDR3 spans 14 residues. CDR1 SEHNR and CDR2 FQNEAQ come from the germline V gene (reference sequence).

The chain is built from TRBV7-2 and TRBJ1-3; TRBD1 aligns across 9 bases. Germline assignment: CDR1 SGHTA and CDR2 FQGNSA. V shed 5 bases, J shed 4 bases, and the junction held 9 bases outside the gene matches. The CDR3 is made up of 16 amino acids. DNA of the CDR3: TGTGCCAGCAGCCGCCGGACAGGGGTGCAGGGAAACACCATATATTTT. Protein sequence: CASSRRTGVQGNTIYF.

V usage is TRBV19 and J usage is TRBJ1-2; D gene ambiguous. V shed 2 bases and J shed 0 bases, with 25 bases lying between them. Germline CDR1 and CDR2: LNHDA and SQIVND (reference sequence). This CDR3 has 20 amino acids. CDR3 amino acids: CASSISRVGSPVPTNYGYTF. The CDR3 DNA reads as TGTGCCAGTAGTATATCGCGTGTGGGGAGCCCCGTACCTACTAACTATGGCTACACCTTC.